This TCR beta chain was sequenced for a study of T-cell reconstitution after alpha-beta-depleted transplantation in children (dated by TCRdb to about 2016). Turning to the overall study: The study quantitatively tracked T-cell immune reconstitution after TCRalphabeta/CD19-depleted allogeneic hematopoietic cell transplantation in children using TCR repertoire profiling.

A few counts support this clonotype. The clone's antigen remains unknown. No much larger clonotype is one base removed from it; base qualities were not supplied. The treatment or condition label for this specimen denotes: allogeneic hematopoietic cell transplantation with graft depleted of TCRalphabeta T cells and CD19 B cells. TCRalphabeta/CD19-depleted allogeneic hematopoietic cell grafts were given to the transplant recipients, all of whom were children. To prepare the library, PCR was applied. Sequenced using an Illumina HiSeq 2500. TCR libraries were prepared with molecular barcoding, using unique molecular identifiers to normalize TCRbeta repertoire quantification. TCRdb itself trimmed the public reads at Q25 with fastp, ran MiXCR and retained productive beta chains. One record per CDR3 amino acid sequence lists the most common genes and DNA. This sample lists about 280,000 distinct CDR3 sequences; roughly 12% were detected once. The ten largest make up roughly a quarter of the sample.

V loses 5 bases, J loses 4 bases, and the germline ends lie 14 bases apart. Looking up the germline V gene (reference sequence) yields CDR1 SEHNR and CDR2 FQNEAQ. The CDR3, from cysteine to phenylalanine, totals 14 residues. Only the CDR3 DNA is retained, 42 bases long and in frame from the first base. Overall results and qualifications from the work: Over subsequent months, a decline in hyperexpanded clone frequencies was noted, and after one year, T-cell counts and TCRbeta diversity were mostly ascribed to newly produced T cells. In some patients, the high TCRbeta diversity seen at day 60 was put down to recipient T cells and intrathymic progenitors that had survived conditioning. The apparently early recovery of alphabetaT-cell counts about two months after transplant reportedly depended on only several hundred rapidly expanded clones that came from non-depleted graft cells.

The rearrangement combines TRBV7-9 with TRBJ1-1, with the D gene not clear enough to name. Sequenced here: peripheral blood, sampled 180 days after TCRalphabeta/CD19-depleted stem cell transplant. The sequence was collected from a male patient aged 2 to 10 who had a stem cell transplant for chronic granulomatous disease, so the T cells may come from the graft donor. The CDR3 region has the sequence CASSPTIRGTEAFF. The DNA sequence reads TGTGCCAGCAGCCCGACAATCCGGGGCACTGAAGCTTTCTTT.